The rows below give T cell receptor beta chains drawn from one sample of a study of blood T cells in healthy people across ages. One entry per CDR3 protein results from TCRdb running MiXCR on the 5' RACE reads. Of about 1,800,000 distinct CDR3 sequences in the sample, over 25% were seen once. The specimen was blood. These receptors all stem from a young woman in good health. CDR3s include the opening cysteine and the closing phenylalanine or tryptophan. Each record gives: D gene, J gene, clone size, V gene, CDR3 DNA, CDR3 protein. D genes are given only for firm matches. The size field is filled for only some rows; it gives once, few, many or a size class.

d_gene: .; j_gene: TRBJ2-7; abundance: many; v_gene: TRBV15; CDR3nt: TGTGCCACCAGCGAGGAGGACAGCTCCTACGAGCAGTACTTC; CDR3aa: CATSEEDSSYEQYF
d_gene: TRBD2; j_gene: TRBJ2-7; abundance: few; v_gene: TRBV4-1; CDR3nt: TGCGCCAGCAGCCAATTAGCGGGAAGCTTCTACGAGCAGTACTTC; CDR3aa: CASSQLAGSFYEQYF
d_gene: TRBD2; j_gene: TRBJ2-7; abundance: few; v_gene: TRBV2; CDR3nt: TGTGCCAGCAGGGGCAGACTAGCGGGGGGCTCGACCTACGAGCAGTACTTC; CDR3aa: CASRGRLAGGSTYEQYF
d_gene: TRBD1; j_gene: TRBJ2-3; abundance: .; v_gene: TRBV7-9; CDR3nt: TGTGCCAGCAGCTCGCCCGGAGGACAGGGTAAAGATACGCAGTATTTT; CDR3aa: CASSSPGGQGKDTQYF
d_gene: .; j_gene: TRBJ2-6; abundance: many; v_gene: TRBV5-1; CDR3nt: TGCGCCAGCAGCCCGTCGACAGGCCTCTCTGGGGCCAACGTCCTGACTTTC; CDR3aa: CASSPSTGLSGANVLTF
d_gene: .; j_gene: TRBJ1-2; abundance: .; v_gene: TRBV20-1; CDR3nt: TGCAGTGCCGTGAATGAGGGCTACACCTTC; CDR3aa: CSAVNEGYTF
d_gene: TRBD1; j_gene: TRBJ2-5; abundance: many; v_gene: TRBV6-1; CDR3nt: TGTGCCAGCAGTCCCCGCCTGGGACAGGGGTCGGAGGAGACCCAGTACTTC; CDR3aa: CASSPRLGQGSEETQYF
d_gene: TRBD2; j_gene: TRBJ2-1; abundance: few; v_gene: TRBV7-9; CDR3nt: TGTGCCAGCAGCGGCCGCCTAGCGGGAGGGCGGAATGAGCAGTTCTTC; CDR3aa: CASSGRLAGGRNEQFF
d_gene: .; j_gene: TRBJ1-5; abundance: .; v_gene: TRBV20-1; CDR3nt: TGCAGTGCTAGACGGCCCCAGGGGAGCAATCAGCCCAAGCATTTT; CDR3aa: CSARRPQGSNQPKHF
d_gene: .; j_gene: TRBJ1-5; abundance: .; v_gene: TRBV7-6; CDR3nt: TGTGCCAGCAGTCCGACCGGTCGGGGGGCTTATAGCAATCAGCCCCAGCATTTT; CDR3aa: CASSPTGRGAYSNQPQHF
d_gene: TRBD1; j_gene: TRBJ2-1; abundance: many; v_gene: TRBV6-1; CDR3nt: TGTGCCAGCAGGGGAATTCCGGGACAGGGACTACGGCACCGGGATGAGCAGTTCTTC; CDR3aa: CASRGIPGQGLRHRDEQFF